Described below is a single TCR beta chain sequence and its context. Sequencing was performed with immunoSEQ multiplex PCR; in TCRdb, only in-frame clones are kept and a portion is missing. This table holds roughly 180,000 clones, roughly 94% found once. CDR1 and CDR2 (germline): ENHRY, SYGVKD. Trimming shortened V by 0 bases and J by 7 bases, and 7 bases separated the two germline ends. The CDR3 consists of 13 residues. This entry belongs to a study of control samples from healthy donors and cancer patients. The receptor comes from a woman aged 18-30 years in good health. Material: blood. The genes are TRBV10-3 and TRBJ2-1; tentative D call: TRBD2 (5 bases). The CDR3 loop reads CAISESGGNEQFF. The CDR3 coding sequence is TGTGCCATCAGTGAGTCGGGCGGGAATGAGCAGTTCTTC.